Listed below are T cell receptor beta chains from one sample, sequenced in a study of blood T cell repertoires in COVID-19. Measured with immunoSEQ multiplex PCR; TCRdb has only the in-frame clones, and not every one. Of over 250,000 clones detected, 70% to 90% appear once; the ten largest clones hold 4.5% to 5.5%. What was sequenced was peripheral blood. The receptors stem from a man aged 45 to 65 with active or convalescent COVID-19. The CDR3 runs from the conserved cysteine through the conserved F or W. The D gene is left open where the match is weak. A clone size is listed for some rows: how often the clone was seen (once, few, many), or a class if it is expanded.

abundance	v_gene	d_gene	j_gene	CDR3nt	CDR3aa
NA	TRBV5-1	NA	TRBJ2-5	TGCGCCAGCAGCCAGAAAGAGACCCAGTACTTC	CASSQKETQYF
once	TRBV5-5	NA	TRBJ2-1	TGTGCCAGCAGAGGGACTCTCCTCAGGAGCTCCTACAATGAGCAGTTCTTC	CASRGTLLRSSYNEQFF
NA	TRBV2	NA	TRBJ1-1	TGTGCCAGCAGGACGATCCAGGGTGTGATACCTGAAGCTTTCTTT	CASRTIQGVIPEAFF
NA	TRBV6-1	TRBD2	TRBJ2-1	TGTGCCAGCAGTGAACAAGTGGCTAGCGGGACTAATGAGCAGTTCTTC	CASSEQVASGTNEQFF
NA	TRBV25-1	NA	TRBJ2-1	TGTGCCAGCAGTTACCAGGGCGGAGACAATGAGCAGTTCTTC	CASSYQGGDNEQFF
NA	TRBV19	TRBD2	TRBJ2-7	TGTGCCAGTAGTTCCCAACTAGCGCGCTTCTCCTACGAGCAGTACTTC	CASSSQLARFSYEQYF
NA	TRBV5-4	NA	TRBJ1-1	TGTGCCAGCAGCCCCGCCCGTGGGGGGGGGCTCACTGAAGCTTTCTTT	CASSPARGGGLTEAFF
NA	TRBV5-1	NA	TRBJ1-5	TGCGCCAGCAGCTTGACAGGGAACAATCAGCCCCAGCATTTT	CASSLTGNNQPQHF
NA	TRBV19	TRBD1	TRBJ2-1	TGTGCCAGTAGTATAGGGGACAGGTCCTACAATGAGCAGTTCTTC	CASSIGDRSYNEQFF
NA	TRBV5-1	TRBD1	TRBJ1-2	TGCGCCAGCAGCTCCGGGACAGGGAACTATGGCTACACCTTC	CASSSGTGNYGYTF
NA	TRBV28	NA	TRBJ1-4	TGTGCCAGCAGTGGGCCAGGGGATTTACTCGAAAAACTGTTTTTT	CASSGPGDLLEKLFF